Listed here is a single TCR beta chain. This receptor's antigen is unknown. No much larger clone is present one base from it, and per-base qualities are unavailable. The data belong to a study of T cells after yellow fever vaccination (dated by TCRdb to between 2019 and 2020). In the study overall: The SMART-Seq v4 Ultra Low Input RNA kit was used to prepare libraries from fractions with low cell numbers. To track T-cell clones before and after primary and booster YFV17D yellow fever vaccination, bulk TCR alpha and beta repertoires were sequenced longitudinally. Two healthy male donors, one aged 18 to 30 and one aged 30 to 40 years, made up the cohort. Blood samples were taken at several timepoints before and after primary and secondary immunization, and bulk PBMC replicates and cell subsets were isolated. What the research found in general, with its limitations: A small share of clonotypes was detected in both CD4 and CD8 compartments, with the overlap likely arising from convergent recombination. After the booster, most of the clones that had expanded following primary vaccination were detected again (approximately 96% of CD4 and roughly nine tenths of CD8), which suggests that memory was broadly maintained. The secondary T-cell response was found to be weaker but faster than the primary response, with a peak reached on day 5 rather than on day 15. Only a couple of donors were included in the study, so the extent to which the findings can be generalized is limited. Computational filtering was required because FACS-sorted repertoires could contain abundant contaminating clonotypes from the bulk population.

Synthesis of TCR cDNA relied on 5'RACE template switching, a step that introduced a universal primer site along with unique molecular identifiers. Priming for cDNA synthesis came from both the TCR alpha and TCR beta constant segments. Library amplification used two PCR steps, and the second PCR step added sample barcodes and sequencing adapters. Sequencing of the libraries was done on either Illumina HiSeq 2500 (2x100 bp) or NovaSeq (2x150 bp). In the paper's pipeline: MIGEC was used to demultiplex reads and collapse the reads into UMI consensus sequences, and MiXCR was used for V(D)J alignment. Vaccine-responding clonotypes were identified with edgeR using replicate PBMC samples, with FDR below 0.01 and a log2 fold change above 5 up to day 15 being required. Each bulk clonotype was labeled CD4 or CD8 based on which sequenced repertoire, CD4 or CD8, contained the clonotype at higher abundance. The public sequencing data were trimmed at Q25 with fastp and processed into clonotypes with MiXCR by TCRdb, which kept only in-frame beta chains. Each CDR3 protein appears once, grouped with its most common genes and DNA. TCRdb assigned the V and J calls; the authors' analysis was not used. Counted in this sample were just under 600,000 distinct CDR3 sequences; about 13% of them appeared once. More than 12% of the sample rests with the top ten.

The sample's treatment or condition label, decoded: live attenuated yellow fever vaccine strain. At every blood-draw timepoint, two biological replicates of bulk PBMCs were collected. A standard Ficoll-Paque protocol was used to isolate PBMCs from peripheral blood. TriZol was used to extract RNA from bulk PBMCs, from CD4 and CD8 fractions, and from dextramer-positive and dextramer-negative fractions. The germline V gene (reference sequence) provides CDR1 LNHDA and CDR2 SQIVND. The CDR3, cysteine through phenylalanine, is 15 amino acids long. Only CDR3 DNA remains: 45 bases, in frame from the first base. Trimming accounts for 3 bases at V and 5 bases at J, while the number of junction bases matched to no gene is 6.

This TCR derives from a man in his thirties or forties who received the YFV17D yellow fever vaccine. In this chain, TRBV19 is recombined with TRBJ2-3, and TRBD2 matches 9 of the central bases. The starting material was PBMCs, obtained on the day of the yellow fever booster vaccination. The sequenced DNA: TGTGCCAGTAGTATCTTAGCGGGAGCTGGAGATACGCAGTATTTT. Its protein reads: CASSILAGAGDTQYF.